This T cell receptor beta chain stems from a study of CD8 T cells in ankylosing spondylitis. Study-level points and caveats: A number of the motif variants had already been described in reactive arthritis synovial fluid and blood. Disease-associated clones were reportedly significantly overrepresented in matched ankylosing spondylitis synovial fluid. Disease-linked clones, CD8+, were relatively rare in peripheral blood. Characteristic of ankylosing spondylitis blood, it appeared, was a TCR beta motif comprising eight highly homologous variants.

This clonotype has ten or more counts. What it binds is unknown. The TCR beta libraries were generated through quantitative 5'-RACE incorporating molecular barcodes. MiXCR, applied by TCRdb to the 5' RACE reads, yields one record per CDR3 protein. The repertoire holds 450,000 to 550,000 distinct CDR3 sequences, with about 5.2% as singletons. The V gene's germline CDR1 is LGHNA and CDR2 YNFKEQ. V dropped 7 bases and J dropped 6; count of bases not matched to a gene: 8. The CDR3 spans 15 residues. The TCR was taken from a male donor with ankylosing spondylitis. This sequence joins TRBV4-2 and TRBJ2-1; TRBD2 agrees at 11 bases. The material sequenced was blood, either unsorted or a sorted T cell fraction (not recorded which). The CDR3 nucleotides are TGTGCCAGCACCCCCGGGACTAGCGGTTTCAATGAGCAGTTCTTC. It translates to CASTPGTSGFNEQFF.